Shown below are 16 T cell receptor beta chains from a single sample sequenced in a study of shared clonotypes between healthy human individuals. Clones were read by immunoSEQ multiplex PCR, and TCRdb kept only the in-frame ones, dropping some. The table includes under 2,500,000 clones, around 95% detected once. Sequencing was carried out using naive CD4+ T cells sorted from blood. Subset given: CD45RA+ positively selected. These receptors came from a young man in good health.

In its sample, this clone was seen once. Different DNA sequences within this sample yield the same CDR3. This sequence joins TRBV10-3 and TRBJ2-5; no firm D call. Germline V gene data show CDR1 as ENHRY and CDR2 as SYGVKD. V gave up 4 bases and J gave up 1 base, with 7 bases separating them. The CDR3 loop spans 13 amino acids. DNA for the CDR3: TGTGCCATCAGTGGTGGTTTCCAAGAGACCCAGTACTTC. It codes for CAISGGFQETQYF.

Remarks on this clone: The same CDR3 is also encoded by other DNA sequences in this sample. The chain combines TRBV6-1 with TRBJ1-5; no definite D call. Trimming removed 3 bases from V and 0 bases from J, with 9 bases in between. CDR1 is MNHNS and CDR2 is SASEGT in the germline V gene. This CDR3 has 15 amino acids. Here the CDR3 reads CASSDAGYSNQPQHF. The CDR3 DNA follows: TGTGCCAGCAGTGATGCCGGATATAGCAATCAGCCCCAGCATTTT.

V usage is TRBV6-1 and J usage is TRBJ2-1; 7 bases align to TRBD1. The CDR3 is 14 amino acids. Germline loops: CDR1 MNHNS, CDR2 SASEGT. V gave up 11 bases and J gave up 1 base; unmatched junction bases: 8. CDR3 coding DNA: TGTGCCGGCTGGACAGGATTTTCCTACAATGAGCAGTTCTTC. Its protein product is CAGWTGFSYNEQFF.

The rearrangement links TRBV6-5 to TRBJ2-5; 8 nucleotides match TRBD1. Looked up from germline, CDR1 is MNHEY and CDR2 is SVGAGI. Trimming at V came to 0 bases and at J to 5 bases, leaving 8 bases not matched to a gene. This CDR3 contains 16 residues. The chain's CDR3 is CASSYSIVQGAETQYF. CDR3 nucleotide sequence: TGTGCCAGCAGTTACTCGATAGTCCAGGGGGCGGAGACCCAGTACTTC.

The rearrangement uses TRBV14 and TRBJ2-7; D call uncertain. The CDR3 sequence is 14 residues long. In germline, CDR1 is SGHDN, CDR2 FVKESK. The germline V and J ends were trimmed by 5 bases and 2 bases, with 13 bases remaining between them. For the CDR3, the DNA is TGTGCCAGCAGCGGGATCCTTCAGGCCTACGAGCAGTACTTC. Translation: CASSGILQAYEQYF.

A word on this clone: Additional DNA sequences in this sample encode the identical CDR3. V gene TRBV30 combines with J gene TRBJ1-3; D is possibly TRBD1 (6 bases). Germline CDR1 GTSNPN, CDR2 SVGIG (reference sequence). This CDR3 spans 14 amino acids. Trimming pared 2 bases from V and 2 bases from J, leaving 10 bases between. The CDR3 DNA sequence: TGTGCCTGGAGTAGGACAGCAGCTGGAAACACCATATATTTT. This encodes CAWSRTAAGNTIYF.

This chain links TRBV29-1 with TRBJ1-5; 8 bases align to TRBD1. V was pared by 7 bases and J by 2 bases, with 4 bases of the junction left unmatched. Germline V gives CDR1 SQVTM, CDR2 ANQGSEA. The CDR3 totals 13 residues. CDR3 sequence (DNA): TGCAGCGCCCAGGGGGCTGGCAATCAGCCCCAGCATTTT. It translates to CSAQGAGNQPQHF.

Here the CDR3 DNA reads TGTGCCAGCAGCTCAGACAGGGGTGGCACTGAAGCTTTCTTT. Encoded protein: CASSSDRGGTEAFF. The chain couples TRBV7-6 to TRBJ1-1; 8 bases fit TRBD1. The V segment lost 4 bases and the J segment 4 bases; nucleotides outside the gene matches: 5. The CDR3 totals 14 residues. Germline assignment: CDR1 SGHVS and CDR2 FNYEAQ.

This clone has a single count. V usage is TRBV30 and J usage is TRBJ1-1; D unresolved. The CDR3 runs 13 residues. Germline values: CDR1 GTSNPN, CDR2 SVGIG (reference sequence). V lost 6 bases and J lost 1, with 12 bases in between. Here the CDR3 DNA reads TGTGCCTGCTCTCAGGCTTGGAACACTGAAGCTTTCTTT. Amino acid sequence: CACSQAWNTEAFF.

The CDR3 DNA reads as TGCGCCAGCAGCCCCCCGACAGGGACCTACGAGCAGTACTTC. Protein product: CASSPPTGTYEQYF. The J gene is TRBJ2-7, the V gene TRBV5-1, with TRBD1 matching over 7 bases. V shed 4 bases, J shed 2 bases, and the junction held 6 bases outside the gene matches. CDR1 SGHRS and CDR2 YFSETQ come from the germline V gene. The CDR3 loop spans 14 amino acids.

The rearrangement joins TRBV7-2 to TRBJ2-1; D gene unclear. CDR1 and CDR2 from the germline V gene are SGHTA and FQGNSA. The CDR3 has 14 residues. The V gene lost 3 bases and the J gene lost 7 bases, with 13 bases spanning the gap. Here the CDR3 DNA reads TGTGCCAGCAGCTTTTTGACGAAGAGGAATGAGCAGTTCTTC. Encoded protein: CASSFLTKRNEQFF.

The V call is TRBV6-4, the J call TRBJ2-7; 8 bases line up with TRBD1. Looked up from germline, CDR1 is MRHNA and CDR2 is SNTAGT. V lost 9 bases to trimming and J lost 2 bases; unmatched junction nucleotides: 6. The CDR3 totals 13 residues. The CDR3 sequence is CASKLDRAYEQYF. CDR3 DNA: TGTGCCAGTAAACTGGACAGGGCCTACGAGCAGTACTTC.

The chain employs TRBV5-4 and TRBJ2-5; D is ambiguous. Germline CDR1 reads SGHNT; CDR2 reads YYREEE (reference sequence). V was trimmed by 1 base and J by 0 bases, leaving 7 bases between them. This CDR3 has 14 residues. The CDR3 DNA follows: TGTGCCAGCAGCTTGTTGGTCTACCAAGAGACCCAGTACTTC. Translated, it gives CASSLLVYQETQYF.

This clone was counted between two and nine times. The same CDR3 arises from other DNA sequences in this sample as well. The chain combines TRBV5-5 with TRBJ1-5, with TRBD1 matching over 7 bases. The CDR3 covers 13 residues. V lost 4 bases to trimming and J lost 7 bases; unmatched junction nucleotides: 5. The germline V gene encodes CDR1 SGHKS and CDR2 YYEKEE (reference sequence). This CDR3 is CASSLTGDQPQHF. The CDR3 DNA reads as TGTGCCAGCAGCCTCACAGGGGACCAGCCCCAGCATTTT.

The gene calls are TRBV15 and TRBJ2-2; TRBD1 matches at 7 bases. Germline V gene sequence: CDR1 LNHNV, CDR2 YYDKDF (reference sequence). J was trimmed by 3 bases and V by 1 base; bases with no gene match: 2. The CDR3 loop spans 15 amino acids. CDR3 sequence: CATSRVQGYTGELFF. The CDR3 bases are TGTGCCACCAGCAGAGTACAGGGGTACACCGGGGAGCTGTTTTTT.

The rearrangement joins TRBV5-1 to TRBJ1-2, with D unclear. The CDR3 has 13 amino acids. V lost 4 bases, J lost 7 bases, and 14 bases lay in between. Germline CDR1 and CDR2: SGHRS and YFSETQ. The CDR3 DNA reads as TGCGCCAGCAGCCCAGGTGGGAGAGGTGGCTACACCTTC. It encodes CASSPGGRGGYTF.